Presented here are 4 T cell receptor beta chains from one specimen sequenced in a study of human T cells and chemical hapten exposure. Time point given: patch test 1, 2 weeks after DPC sensitization. The treatment: therapeutic diphenylcyclopropenone sensitization with weekly scalp DPC. TCRdb called the RACE reads again in MiXCR, with one record for every CDR3 protein. The sample yields around 380,000 distinct CDR3 sequences, more than 4.5% seen once. The sample here was whole blood, taken in connection with sensitization to the hapten diphenylcyclopropenone (DPC). All receptors derive from a woman in her forties or fifties with alopecia areata. Some clones in this sample may be carry-over from other donors' samples.

This clonotype has at least ten counts. This chain connects TRBV28 to TRBJ1-5; no reliable D call. The V end lost 3 bases, the J end lost 3 bases, and 9 bases lay between the germline ends. Germline V lookup: CDR1 MDHEN, CDR2 SYDVKM. CDR3 length: 14 residues. CDR3 loop: CASSLTVDNQPQHF. In DNA, the CDR3 is TGTGCCAGCAGTTTGACGGTGGACAATCAGCCCCAGCATTTT. Filled out from reference TRBV28 and TRBJ1-5, the complete variable domain reads DVKVTQSSRYLVKRTGEKVFLECVQDMDHENMFWYRQDPGLGLRLIYFSYDVKMKEKGDIPEGYSVSREKKERFSLILESASTNQTSMYLCASSLTVDNQPQHFGDGTRLSIL.

This clonotype was counted at least ten times. The chain couples TRBV13 to TRBJ2-7; 7 nucleotides line up with TRBD2. CDR1 PRHDT and CDR2 FYEKMQ come from the germline V gene (reference sequence). Germline trimming cut 5 bases from V and 6 bases from J; bases unmatched to any gene: 10. This CDR3 region has 14 residues. The CDR3 sequence: CASSPAGRAAEQYF. Here the CDR3 DNA reads TGTGCCAGCAGCCCAGCAGGGAGGGCGGCCGAGCAGTACTTC.

In its sample, this clonotype was seen a few times. The V gene is TRBV7-9, the J gene TRBJ2-7; D is unresolved. Trimming left V 5 bases short and J 6 bases short, with 23 bases between. The CDR3 covers 16 residues. The germline V gene encodes CDR1 SEHNR and CDR2 FQNEAQ (reference sequence). The CDR3 nucleotides read TGTGCCAGCAGCACAGCGCCGTTGATCACGGCCTCCGAGCAGTACTTC. Translated: CASSTAPLITASEQYF.

This clonotype was seen only a few times. The V and J genes are TRBV7-6 and TRBJ2-1; 7 bases fit TRBD2. Germline V CDR1 and CDR2: SGHVS, FNYEAQ. Trimming removed 4 bases from V and 6 bases from J; junction bases left unmatched: 3. The CDR3 is 13 residues long. The CDR3 sequence: CASSSTSFNEQFF. CDR3 bases: TGTGCCAGCAGCTCGACTAGCTTCAATGAGCAGTTCTTC.